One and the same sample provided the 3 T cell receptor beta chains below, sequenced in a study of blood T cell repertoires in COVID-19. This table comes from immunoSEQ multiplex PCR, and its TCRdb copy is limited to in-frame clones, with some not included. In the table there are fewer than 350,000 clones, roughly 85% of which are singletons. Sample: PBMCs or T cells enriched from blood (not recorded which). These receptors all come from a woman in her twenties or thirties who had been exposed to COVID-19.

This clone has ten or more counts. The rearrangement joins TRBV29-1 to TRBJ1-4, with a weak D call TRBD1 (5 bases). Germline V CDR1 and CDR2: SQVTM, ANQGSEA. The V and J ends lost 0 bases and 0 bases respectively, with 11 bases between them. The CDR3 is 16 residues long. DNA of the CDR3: TGCAGCGTTGAAGATGGGACTTATGCAACTAATGAAAAACTGTTTTTT. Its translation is CSVEDGTYATNEKLFF.

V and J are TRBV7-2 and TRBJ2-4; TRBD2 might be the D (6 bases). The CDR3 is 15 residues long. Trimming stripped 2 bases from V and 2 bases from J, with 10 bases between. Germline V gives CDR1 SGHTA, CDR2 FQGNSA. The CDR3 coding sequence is TGTGCCAGCAGCTTAACGAGGGACTCCAAAAACATTCAGTACTTC. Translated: CASSLTRDSKNIQYF.

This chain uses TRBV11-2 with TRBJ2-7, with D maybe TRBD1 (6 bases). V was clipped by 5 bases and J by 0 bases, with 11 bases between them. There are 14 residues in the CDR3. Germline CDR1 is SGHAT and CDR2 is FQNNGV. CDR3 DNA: TGTGCCAGCAGCCCTCAACAGGGCTCCTACGAGCAGTACTTC. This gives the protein CASSPQQGSYEQYF.